The clone carrying this T cell receptor (beta chain) was detected only a few times. Its target is not known. These data come from a study of identical twins. General study points: Cord blood's abundant beta clonotypes had fewer insertions, unlike memory repertoires. Out-of-frame TCR alpha sharing observed in monozygotic twins exceeded model estimates.

Unique molecular identifiers were present on the cDNA, which also gained a universal primer site by template switching. Each CDR3 protein gets one entry after TCRdb re-called the 5' RACE reads with MiXCR. Among 1.5 million to 2 million distinct CDR3 sequences, roughly a third were seen once, and the ten largest hold approximately 0.29%. Every donor was a healthy Caucasian. The CDR3 has 16 amino acids. The V gene's germline CDR1 is ENHRY and CDR2 SYGVKD. Trimming cost V 0 bases and J 1 base, with 12 bases left between them. Sequences were obtained from cord blood. V gene TRBV10-3 combines with J gene TRBJ1-1; D not resolved. This TCR came from a newborn girl in good health. The CDR3 reads CAISESLQRSNTEAFF. The CDR3 region has the DNA TGTGCCATCAGTGAGTCCTTACAACGCTCGAACACTGAAGCTTTCTTT.